The source of this T cell receptor (beta chain) is a study of blood T cell repertoires in COVID-19. Across the whole study: Acute-phase and convalescent COVID-19 samples originated in the United States, Italy and Spain. PBMCs, B-cell-depleted T cells, or T cells were the source of the cDNA or gDNA that made up the material.

In the study's own analysis: Reference gene primer amplification in the assay estimated nucleated cell counts. Data came from immunoSEQ multiplex PCR; TCRdb stores just in-frame clones and leaves some out. That table furnishes V, J and clone size, whereas the DNA furnished D and trimming. The table lists approximately 240,000 clones, around 80% of them singletons. Germline CDR1 MNHNY, CDR2 SVGAGI (reference sequence). CDR3 length: 16 amino acids. V lost 6 bases, J lost 8 bases, and 13 bases stayed unmatched. Input material: peripheral blood. The clonotype originates from a woman aged 80 or over with active or convalescent COVID-19. The chain uses TRBV6-6 and TRBJ1-6, with 7 bases fitting TRBD1. The CDR3 nucleotides are TGTGCCAGCAGGGGAAGACAGGGCTCTAGTTATTCACCCCTCCACTTT. Its translation is CASRGRQGSSYSPLHF.